This T cell receptor beta chain was found in a study of blood T cell repertoires in COVID-19. Study at large: Acute-phase and convalescent COVID-19 samples originated in the United States, Italy and Spain. The cDNA or gDNA used as material had been derived from T cells, B-cell-depleted T cells, or PBMCs.

Measured with immunoSEQ multiplex PCR; TCRdb has only the in-frame clones, and not every one. Here the sample spans some 320,000 clones, around nine tenths being singletons. The CDR3 extends over 15 amino acids. V trimming: 2 bases; J trimming: 2 bases; junction bases outside the gene matches: 2. CDR1 SNHLY and CDR2 FYNNEI come from the germline V gene. Input material: PBMCs or T cells enriched from blood (not recorded which). The chain carries TRBV2 and TRBJ1-4; 7 bases are shared with TRBD1. The receptor comes from a man aged 55 to 70 who had recovered from COVID-19. In nucleotides, the CDR3 is TGTGCCAGCAGTGAACAGGGGGTGACTAATGAAAAACTGTTTTTT. Its protein product is CASSEQGVTNEKLFF.